This T cell receptor (beta chain) was sequenced during a study of shared clonotypes between healthy human individuals. Study-wide results and caveats: An effect of sequencing depth on clonotype sharing among donors was expected.

Here immunoSEQ multiplex PCR was the method, and the copy in TCRdb shows in-frame clones only, minus some. The sample gives about 490,000 clones, about three quarters of which show up once; approximately 13% is in the top ten. With respect to this clone: Its antigen remains unknown. The junction and the germline gene differ at one end; a read error may be behind it.

This CDR3 is built from 14 residues. Germline V gene sequence: CDR1 SSHAT, CDR2 FNYEAQ (reference sequence). The sequencing sample was made of PBMCs. The chain recombines TRBV7-7 with TRBJ2-2, with TRBD2 as a possible D gene (6 bases). This TCR was recovered from a woman aged 40 to 50 in good health. Some clones in this sample may be carry-over from other donors' samples. CDR3 nucleotides: TGTGCTAGCAGCTTAGCGGAGGGTACCGGGGAGCTGTTTTTT. It is translated as CASSLAEGTGELFF.